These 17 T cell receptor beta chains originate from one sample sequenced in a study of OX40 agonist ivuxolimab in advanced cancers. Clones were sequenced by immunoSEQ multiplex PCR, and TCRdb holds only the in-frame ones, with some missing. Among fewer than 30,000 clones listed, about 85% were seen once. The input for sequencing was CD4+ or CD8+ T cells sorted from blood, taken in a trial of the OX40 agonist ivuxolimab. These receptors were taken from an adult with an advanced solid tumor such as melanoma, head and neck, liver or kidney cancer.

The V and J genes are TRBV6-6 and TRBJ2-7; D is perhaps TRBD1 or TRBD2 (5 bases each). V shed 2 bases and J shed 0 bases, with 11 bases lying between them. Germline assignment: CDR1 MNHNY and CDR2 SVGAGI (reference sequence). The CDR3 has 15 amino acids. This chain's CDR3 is CASSYGTPSSYEQYF. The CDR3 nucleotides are TGTGCCAGCAGTTACGGGACGCCCAGCTCCTACGAGCAGTACTTC.

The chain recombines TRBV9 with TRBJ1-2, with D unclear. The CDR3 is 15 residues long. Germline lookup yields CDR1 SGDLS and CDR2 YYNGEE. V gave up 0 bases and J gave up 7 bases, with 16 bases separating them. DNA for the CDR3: TGTGCCAGCAGCGTAGAGGCCCCGCATTGGGGTGGCTACACCTTC. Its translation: CASSVEAPHWGGYTF.

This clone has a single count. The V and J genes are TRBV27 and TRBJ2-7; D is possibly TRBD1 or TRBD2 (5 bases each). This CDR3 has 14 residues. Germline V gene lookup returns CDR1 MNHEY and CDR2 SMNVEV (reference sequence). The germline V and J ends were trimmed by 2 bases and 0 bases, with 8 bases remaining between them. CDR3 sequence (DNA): TGTGCCAGCAGTTTAAGGGGACCCTCCTACGAGCAGTACTTC. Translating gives CASSLRGPSYEQYF.

The CDR3: CASGGGQGYTF. CDR3 nucleotide sequence: TGTGCCAGCGGGGGGGGCCAGGGCTACACCTTC. The chain links TRBV27 to TRBJ1-2, with D maybe TRBD1 (6 bases). The CDR3 runs to 11 residues. CDR1 is MNHEY and CDR2 is SMNVEV in the germline V gene (reference sequence). Trimming shortened V by 8 bases and J by 8 bases, and 12 bases separated the two germline ends.

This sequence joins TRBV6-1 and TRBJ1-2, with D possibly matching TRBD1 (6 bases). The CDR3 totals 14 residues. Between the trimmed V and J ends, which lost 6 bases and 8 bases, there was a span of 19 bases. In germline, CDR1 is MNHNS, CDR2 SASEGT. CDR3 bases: TGTGCCAGCAGAGCCTGGGGGGGCTCGGAGGGCTACACCTTC. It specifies CASRAWGGSEGYTF.

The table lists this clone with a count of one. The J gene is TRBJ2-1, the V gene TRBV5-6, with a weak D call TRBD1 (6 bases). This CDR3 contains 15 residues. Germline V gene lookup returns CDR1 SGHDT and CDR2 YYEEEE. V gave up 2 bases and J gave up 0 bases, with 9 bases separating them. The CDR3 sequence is CASSFGQSSYNEQFF. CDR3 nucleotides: TGTGCCAGCAGCTTCGGACAGAGCTCCTACAATGAGCAGTTCTTC.

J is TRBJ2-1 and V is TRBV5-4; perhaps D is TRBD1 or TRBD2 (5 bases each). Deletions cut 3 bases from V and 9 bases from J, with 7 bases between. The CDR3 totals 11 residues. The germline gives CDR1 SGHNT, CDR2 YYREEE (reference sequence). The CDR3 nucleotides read TGTGCCAGCAGCTCGGGACCTGAGCAGTTCTTC. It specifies CASSSGPEQFF.

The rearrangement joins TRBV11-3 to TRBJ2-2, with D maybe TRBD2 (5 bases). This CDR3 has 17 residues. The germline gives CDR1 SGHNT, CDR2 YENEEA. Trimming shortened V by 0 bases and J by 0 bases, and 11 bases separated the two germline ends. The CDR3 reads CASSLDPAVTNTGELFF. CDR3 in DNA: TGTGCCAGCAGCTTAGATCCAGCGGTTACGAACACCGGGGAGCTGTTTTTT.

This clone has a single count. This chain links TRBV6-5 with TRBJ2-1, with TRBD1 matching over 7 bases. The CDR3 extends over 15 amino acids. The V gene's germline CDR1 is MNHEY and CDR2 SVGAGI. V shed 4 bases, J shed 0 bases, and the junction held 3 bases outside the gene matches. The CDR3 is CASSLGQSSYNEQFF. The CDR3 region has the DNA TGTGCCAGCAGTTTGGGACAGAGCTCCTACAATGAGCAGTTCTTC.

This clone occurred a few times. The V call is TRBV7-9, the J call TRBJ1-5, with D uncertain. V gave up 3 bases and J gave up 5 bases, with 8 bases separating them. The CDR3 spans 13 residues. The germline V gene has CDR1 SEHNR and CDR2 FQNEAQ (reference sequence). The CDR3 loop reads CASSLRAYQPQHF. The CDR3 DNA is TGTGCCAGCAGCTTGAGGGCCTATCAGCCCCAGCATTTT.

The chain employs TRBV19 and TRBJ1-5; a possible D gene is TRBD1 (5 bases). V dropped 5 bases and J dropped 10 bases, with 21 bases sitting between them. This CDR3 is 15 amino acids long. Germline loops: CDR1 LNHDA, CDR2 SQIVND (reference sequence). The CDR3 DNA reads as TGTGCCAGTAGTCCCCTCCCAGGGCGGATGGAACCCCAGCATTTT. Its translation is CASSPLPGRMEPQHF.

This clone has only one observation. The CDR3 coding sequence is TGTGCCAGCAGCTTAAACGGAGCCTACGAGCAGTACTTC. Its protein is CASSLNGAYEQYF. V and J are TRBV7-9 and TRBJ2-7; D remains unclear. Germline-derived CDR1 and CDR2 are SEHNR and FQNEAQ (reference sequence). The length of the CDR3 is 13 residues. Trimming took 2 bases from V and 2 from J, leaving 7 bases between them.

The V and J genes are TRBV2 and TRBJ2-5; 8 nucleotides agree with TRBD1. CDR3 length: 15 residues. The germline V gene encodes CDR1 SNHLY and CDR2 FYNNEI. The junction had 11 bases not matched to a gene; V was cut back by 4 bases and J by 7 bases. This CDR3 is CASSGIDRGGRTQYF. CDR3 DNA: TGTGCCAGCAGTGGTATCGACAGGGGAGGTCGGACCCAGTACTTC.

CDR3 in amino acids: CASSRKDLDSPVGYEQYF. CDR3 DNA: TGTGCCAGCAGCCGGAAAGACCTGGACTCCCCTGTTGGGTACGAGCAGTACTTC. The V gene is TRBV13, the J gene TRBJ2-7; D possibly corresponds to TRBD2 (5 bases). With 5 bases removed from V and 4 bases from J, the gap between germline ends came to 27 bases. Germline CDR1 is PRHDT and CDR2 is FYEKMQ (reference sequence). This CDR3 region has 18 residues.

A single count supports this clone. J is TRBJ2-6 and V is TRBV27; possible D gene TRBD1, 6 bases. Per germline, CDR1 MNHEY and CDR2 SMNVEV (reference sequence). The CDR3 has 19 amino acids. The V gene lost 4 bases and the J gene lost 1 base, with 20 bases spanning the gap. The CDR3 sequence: CASSSPTGKKGSGANVLTF. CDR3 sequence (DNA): TGTGCCAGCAGTTCACCTACAGGGAAGAAGGGATCTGGGGCCAACGTCCTGACTTTC.

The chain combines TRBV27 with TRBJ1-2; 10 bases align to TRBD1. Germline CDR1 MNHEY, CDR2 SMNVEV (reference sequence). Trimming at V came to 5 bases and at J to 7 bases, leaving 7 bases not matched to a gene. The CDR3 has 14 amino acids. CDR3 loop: CASSVTGTGAGYTF. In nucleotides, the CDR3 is TGTGCCAGCAGTGTCACCGGGACAGGGGCTGGCTACACCTTC.

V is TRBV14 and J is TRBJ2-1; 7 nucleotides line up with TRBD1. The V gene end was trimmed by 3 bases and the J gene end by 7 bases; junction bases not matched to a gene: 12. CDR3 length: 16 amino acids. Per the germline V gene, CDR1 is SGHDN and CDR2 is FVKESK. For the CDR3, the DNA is TGTGCCAGCAGCCAGAGGGACAGCTCCCATCGGAATGAGCAGTTCTTC. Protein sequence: CASSQRDSSHRNEQFF.